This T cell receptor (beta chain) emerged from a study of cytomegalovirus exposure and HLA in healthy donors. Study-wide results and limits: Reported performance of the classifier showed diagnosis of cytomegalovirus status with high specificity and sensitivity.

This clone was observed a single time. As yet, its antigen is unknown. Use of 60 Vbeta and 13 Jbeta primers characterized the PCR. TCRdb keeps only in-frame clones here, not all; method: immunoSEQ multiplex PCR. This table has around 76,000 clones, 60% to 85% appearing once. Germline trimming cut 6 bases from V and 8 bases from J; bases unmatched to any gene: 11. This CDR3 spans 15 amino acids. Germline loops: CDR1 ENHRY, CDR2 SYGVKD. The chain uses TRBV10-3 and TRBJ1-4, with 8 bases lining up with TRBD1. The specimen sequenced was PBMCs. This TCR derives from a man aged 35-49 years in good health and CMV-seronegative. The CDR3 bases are TGTGCCATCAGCGGAAGTTGGGACAGGCAGGAAAAACTGTTTTTT. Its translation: CAISGSWDRQEKLFF.